These 20 T cell receptor beta chains were sequenced from one sample in a study of cytomegalovirus exposure and HLA in healthy donors. The primer mix had 60 Vbeta and 13 Jbeta primers. Profiling relied on immunoSEQ multiplex PCR, and the TCRdb table lists in-frame clones only, not all of them. The data contain more than 150,000 clones, roughly 84% of them singletons. Sequencing was performed on PBMCs. The receptors come from a girl in the first two years of life in good health and CMV-seronegative.

The V call is TRBV7-2, the J call TRBJ1-5; 8 nucleotides align to TRBD1. The CDR3 loop spans 16 amino acids. The junction had 8 bases not matched to a gene; V was cut back by 1 base and J by 6 bases. The germline gives CDR1 SGHTA, CDR2 FQGNSA. The CDR3 is CASSLVGQGAGQPQHF. CDR3 in DNA: TGTGCCAGCAGCTTAGTGGGGCAGGGGGCAGGTCAGCCCCAGCATTTT.

The rearrangement joins TRBV30 to TRBJ2-5; TRBD2 might be the D (6 bases). The DNA matches TRBJ2-7 better at its end, which makes the J call doubtful. CDR3 size: 12 residues. CDR1 GTSNPN and CDR2 SVGIG come from the germline V gene (reference sequence). In nucleotides, the CDR3 is TGTGCCTGGGAAGGACTAAGTCGCGAGCAGTACTTC. Translation: CAWEGLSREQYF.

This chain joins TRBV4-2 and TRBJ2-3, with D maybe TRBD2 (7 bases). Germline V gene lookup returns CDR1 LGHNA and CDR2 YNFKEQ. V was shortened by 4 bases and J by 5 bases, with 16 bases between the two germline ends. The CDR3 covers 15 residues. The CDR3 DNA reads TGTGCCAGCAGCCCCGAGGGGGGGGCCAGAGATACGCAGTATTTT. It codes for CASSPEGGARDTQYF.

The chain couples TRBV2 to TRBJ2-4, with TRBD1 matching 7 bases. The CDR3 extends over 14 amino acids. From germline, CDR1 is SNHLY and CDR2 FYNNEI. J lost 6 bases, V lost 3 bases, and 5 bases had no gene match. CDR3 loop: CASSDGAGGNIQYF. The CDR3 bases are TGTGCCAGCAGTGATGGGGCAGGGGGAAACATTCAGTACTTC.

This chain connects TRBV10-3 to TRBJ2-7; 9 bases fit TRBD2. The V and J ends lost 10 bases and 3 bases, in that order; junction bases with no gene match: 1. Looked up from germline, CDR1 is ENHRY and CDR2 is SYGVKD. The CDR3 runs to 11 residues. The CDR3 is CAKRGVYEQYF. The CDR3 DNA reads TGTGCCAAGCGGGGGGTCTACGAGCAGTACTTC.

The chain recombines TRBV14 with TRBJ2-7; TRBD2 matches 9 bases. V shed 2 bases, J shed 4 bases, and the junction held 9 bases outside the gene matches. CDR3 size: 16 residues. The germline V gene encodes CDR1 SGHDN and CDR2 FVKESK. The CDR3 region has the DNA TGTGCCAGCAGCCAAATGGGGGGACTAGCAGATTACGAGCAGTACTTC. Its protein product is CASSQMGGLADYEQYF.

This rearrangement joins TRBV6-1 to TRBJ1-5; D unresolved. The germline V gene has CDR1 MNHNS and CDR2 SASEGT. The length of the CDR3 is 13 residues. V was pared by 2 bases and J by 5 bases, with 7 bases between. This CDR3 is CASSEHFDQPQHF. In DNA, the CDR3 is TGTGCCAGCAGTGAACACTTCGATCAGCCCCAGCATTTT.

J is TRBJ2-5 and V is TRBV10-2; 13 nucleotides align to TRBD2. The V segment lost 6 bases and the J segment 3 bases; nucleotides outside the gene matches: 4. This CDR3 has 15 amino acids. Germline CDR1 WSHSY, CDR2 SAAADI. The CDR3 sequence is CASRSGLAGEETQYF. In DNA form, the CDR3 reads TGCGCCAGCAGATCCGGACTAGCGGGAGAAGAGACCCAGTACTTC.

The rearrangement links TRBV6-4 to TRBJ2-7; a possible D gene is TRBD2 (5 bases). This CDR3 has 15 residues. V dropped 0 bases and J dropped 6 bases, with 15 bases sitting between them. Germline V lookup: CDR1 MRHNA, CDR2 SNTAGT. The CDR3 DNA reads as TGTGCCAGCAGTGACTCGTCGGGGAAAAGGTGCGAGCAGTACTTC. Translation: CASSDSSGKRCEQYF.

The chain carries TRBV5-1 and TRBJ2-3; 12 bases map to TRBD2. This CDR3 is 18 amino acids long. The junction had 9 bases not matched to a gene; V was cut back by 1 base and J by 3 bases. The germline gives CDR1 SGHRS, CDR2 YFSETQ. This CDR3 is CASSLFLTSGSITDTQYF. The CDR3 DNA reads TGCGCCAGCAGCTTGTTTTTGACTAGCGGGAGTATAACAGATACGCAGTATTTT.

The J gene is TRBJ2-6, the V gene TRBV27; TRBD2 agrees at 15 bases. CDR3 length: 20 residues. From germline, CDR1 is MNHEY and CDR2 SMNVEV (reference sequence). V shed 4 bases, J shed 2 bases, and the junction held 9 bases outside the gene matches. The CDR3: CASSSRTSGGATAGANVLTF. The DNA for the CDR3 is TGTGCCAGCAGTTCCCGGACTAGCGGGGGGGCAACGGCTGGGGCCAACGTCCTGACTTTC.

The V call is TRBV30, the J call TRBJ2-7; TRBD1 agrees at 7 bases. Germline V gene data show CDR1 as GTSNPN and CDR2 as SVGIG (reference sequence). CDR3 length equals 12 residues. V gave up 4 bases and J gave up 6 bases; unmatched junction bases: 6. The CDR3 loop is CAWNSYRGEQYF. For the CDR3, the DNA is TGTGCCTGGAACTCCTACAGGGGCGAGCAGTACTTC.

A few counts support this clone. This chain joins TRBV2 and TRBJ1-2; TRBD1 agrees at 7 bases. The CDR3 sequence is 13 residues long. CDR1 is SNHLY, CDR2 FYNNEI, per germline. The ends lost 2 bases at V and 5 bases at J; junction bases unmatched: 2. This chain's CDR3 is CASSEWDRYGYTF. The CDR3 DNA is TGTGCCAGCAGTGAATGGGACAGATATGGCTACACCTTC.

V is TRBV15 and J is TRBJ2-1; D is possibly TRBD2 (6 bases). V was clipped by 0 bases and J by 0 bases, with 12 bases between them. The germline V gene encodes CDR1 LNHNV and CDR2 YYDKDF (reference sequence). The CDR3 contains 17 residues. The CDR3 sequence: CATSRDPPGVSYNEQFF. The CDR3, as DNA: TGTGCCACCAGCAGAGATCCCCCGGGGGTCTCCTACAATGAGCAGTTCTTC.

The chain joins TRBV4-3 to TRBJ1-6; no firm D call. V shed 0 bases and J shed 0 bases, with 15 bases lying between them. The CDR3 has 19 residues. Germline CDR1 is LGHNA and CDR2 is YSLEER. The CDR3 spells CASSQDRRKGSSYNSPLHF. In nucleotides, the CDR3 is TGCGCCAGCAGCCAAGATAGAAGGAAAGGGAGCTCCTATAATTCACCCCTCCACTTT.

The chain uses TRBV9 and TRBJ2-7; TRBD2 might be the D (6 bases). Between the trimmed V and J ends, which lost 2 bases and 2 bases, there was a span of 11 bases. Looked up from germline, CDR1 is SGDLS and CDR2 is YYNGEE. The length of the CDR3 is 14 residues. The DNA for the CDR3 is TGTGCCAGCAGCGTTTACCCGGGAGCCTACGAGCAGTACTTC. It yields the protein CASSVYPGAYEQYF.

The chain couples TRBV7-9 to TRBJ2-1; 9 nucleotides agree with TRBD2. Germline CDR1 and CDR2: SEHNR and FQNEAQ (reference sequence). The V gene end was trimmed by 2 bases and the J gene end by 4 bases; junction bases not matched to a gene: 3. This CDR3 contains 15 residues. CDR3: CASSLRLAGYNEQFF. The CDR3 DNA follows: TGTGCCAGCAGCTTAAGGCTAGCGGGATACAATGAGCAGTTCTTC.

Points on this clone: A junction end diverges from the germline sequence, so it may reflect a read error. The rearrangement joins TRBV7-9 to TRBJ1-5; a weak D match, TRBD1 (5 bases). The CDR3 has 13 amino acids. Germline V gene data show CDR1 as SEHNR and CDR2 as FQNEAQ (reference sequence). In nucleotides, the CDR3 is TGTTCCAGTCAGGGCCAGGGCAATCAGCCCCAGCATTTT. Its translation: CSSQGQGNQPQHF.

CDR3 in amino acids: CASSINGQVITDTQYF. CDR3 DNA: TGTGCCAGTAGTATTAACGGACAGGTGATCACAGATACGCAGTATTTT. The rearrangement joins TRBV19 to TRBJ2-3; TRBD1 matches at 7 bases. The CDR3 runs 16 residues. Germline-derived CDR1 and CDR2 are LNHDA and SQIVND (reference sequence). J was trimmed by 2 bases and V by 3 bases; bases with no gene match: 8.

The chain combines TRBV18 with TRBJ2-7, with 8 positions matching TRBD2. The CDR3 sequence is 15 residues long. V lost 6 bases, J lost 4 bases, and 11 bases stayed unmatched. Germline CDR1 KGHSH, CDR2 LQKENI. CDR3 bases: TGTGCCAGCTCGCCTGAGCGGGAGCTTCTTTACGAGCAGTACTTC. Translation gives CASSPERELLYEQYF. The whole variable domain, remainder taken from reference TRBV18 and TRBJ2-7, is NAGVMQNPRHLVRRRGQEARLRCSPMKGHSHVYWYRQLPEEGLKFMVYLQKENIIDESGMPKERFSAEFPKEGPSILRIQQVVRGDSAAYFCASSPERELLYEQYFGPGTRLTVT.